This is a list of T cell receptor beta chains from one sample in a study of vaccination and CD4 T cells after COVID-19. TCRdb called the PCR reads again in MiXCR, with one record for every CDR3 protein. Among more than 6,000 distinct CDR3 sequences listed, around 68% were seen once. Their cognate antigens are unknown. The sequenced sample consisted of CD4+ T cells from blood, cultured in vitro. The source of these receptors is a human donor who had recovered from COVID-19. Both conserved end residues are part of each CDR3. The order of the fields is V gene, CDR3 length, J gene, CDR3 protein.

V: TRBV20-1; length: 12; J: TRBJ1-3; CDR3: CSASPGVNTIYF
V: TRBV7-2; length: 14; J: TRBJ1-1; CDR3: CASSRDRVTTEAFF
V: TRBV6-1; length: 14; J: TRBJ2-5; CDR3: CASRDLAFQETQYF
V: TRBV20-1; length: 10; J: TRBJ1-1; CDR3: CSASQFEAFF
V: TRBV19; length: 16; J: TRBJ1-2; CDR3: CASSRLGDRGSYGYTF
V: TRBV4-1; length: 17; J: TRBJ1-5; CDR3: CASSLRTGNLRNQPQHF
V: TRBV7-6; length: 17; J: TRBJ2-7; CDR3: CASSVGLAGERGLEQYF
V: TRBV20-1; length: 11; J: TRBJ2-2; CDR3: CSAGNTGELFF
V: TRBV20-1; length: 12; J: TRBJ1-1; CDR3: CSASGHNTEAFF
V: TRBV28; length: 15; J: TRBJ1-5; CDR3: CASRTGGFRNQPQHF
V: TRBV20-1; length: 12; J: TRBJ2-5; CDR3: CSASGNQETQYF
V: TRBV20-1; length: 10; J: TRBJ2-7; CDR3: CSARPYEQYF
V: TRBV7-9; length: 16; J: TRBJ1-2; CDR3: CASSSTDRGRSYGYTF
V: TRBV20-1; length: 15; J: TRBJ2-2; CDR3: CSARDFRHNTGELFF
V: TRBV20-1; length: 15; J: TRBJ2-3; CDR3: CSARPPRHPTDTQYF
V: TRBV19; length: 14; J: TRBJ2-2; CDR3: CASSITRATGELFF
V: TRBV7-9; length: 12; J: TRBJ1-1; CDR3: CASSLLDGEAFF
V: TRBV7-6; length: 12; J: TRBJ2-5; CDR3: CASSGWAETQYF
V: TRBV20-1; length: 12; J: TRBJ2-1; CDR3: CSARTSGSEQFF
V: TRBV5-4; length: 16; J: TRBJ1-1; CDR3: CASSLTGQGANTEAFF
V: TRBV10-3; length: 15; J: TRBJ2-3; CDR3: CAISGRDRGTDTQYF
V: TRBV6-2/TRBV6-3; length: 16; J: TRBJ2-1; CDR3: CASSYSAGGPVDEQFF
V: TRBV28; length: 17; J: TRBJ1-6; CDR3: CASSLYGPGQLNSPLHF
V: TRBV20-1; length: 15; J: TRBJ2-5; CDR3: CSTLRAQGQQETQYF
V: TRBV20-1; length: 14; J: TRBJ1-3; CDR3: CSANDRGPGNTIYF
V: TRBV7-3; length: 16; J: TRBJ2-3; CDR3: CASSSAATGSTDTQYF
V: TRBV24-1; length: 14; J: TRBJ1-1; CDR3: CATRGDSSNTEAFF
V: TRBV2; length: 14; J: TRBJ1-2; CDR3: CASSEESVFYGYTF